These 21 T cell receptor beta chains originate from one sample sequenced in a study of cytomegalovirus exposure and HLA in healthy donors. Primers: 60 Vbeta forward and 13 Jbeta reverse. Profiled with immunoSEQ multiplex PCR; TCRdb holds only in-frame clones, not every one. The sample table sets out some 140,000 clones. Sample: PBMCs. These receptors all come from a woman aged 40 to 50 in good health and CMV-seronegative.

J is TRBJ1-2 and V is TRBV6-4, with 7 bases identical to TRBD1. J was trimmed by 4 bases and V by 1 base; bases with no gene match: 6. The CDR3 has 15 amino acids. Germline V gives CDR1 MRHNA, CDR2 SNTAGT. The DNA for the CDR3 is TGTGCCAGCAGTGACTTAGGGGGCAGAAGCTATGGCTACACCTTC. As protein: CASSDLGGRSYGYTF.

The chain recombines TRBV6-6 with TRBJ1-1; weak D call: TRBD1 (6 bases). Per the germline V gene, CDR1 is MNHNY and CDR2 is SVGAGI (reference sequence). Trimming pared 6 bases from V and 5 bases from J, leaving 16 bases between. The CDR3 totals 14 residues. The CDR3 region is CASRPRGGGTEAFF. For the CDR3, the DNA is TGTGCCAGCAGGCCCCGAGGGGGAGGGACTGAAGCTTTCTTT.

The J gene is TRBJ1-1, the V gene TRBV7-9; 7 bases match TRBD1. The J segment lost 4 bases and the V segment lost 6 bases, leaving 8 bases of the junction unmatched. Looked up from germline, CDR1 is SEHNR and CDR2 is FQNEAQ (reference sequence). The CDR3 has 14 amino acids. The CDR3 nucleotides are TGTGCCAGCAGGATTACAGGGGCCAGCACTGAAGCTTTCTTT. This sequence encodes CASRITGASTEAFF.

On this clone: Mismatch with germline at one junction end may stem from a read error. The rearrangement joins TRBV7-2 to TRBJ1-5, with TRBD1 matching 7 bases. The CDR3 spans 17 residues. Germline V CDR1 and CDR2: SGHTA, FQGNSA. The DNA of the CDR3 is TGTGCCAGCAGCCTACGGCAGGGGGACCGTAGCGATCAGCCCCAGCATTTT. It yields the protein CASSLRQGDRSDQPQHF.

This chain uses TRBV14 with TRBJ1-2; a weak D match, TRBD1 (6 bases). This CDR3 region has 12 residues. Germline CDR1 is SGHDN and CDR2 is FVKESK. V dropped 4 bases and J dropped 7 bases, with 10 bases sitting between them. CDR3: CASSPGQTGYTF. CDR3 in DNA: TGTGCCAGCAGCCCCGGACAGACTGGCTACACCTTC.

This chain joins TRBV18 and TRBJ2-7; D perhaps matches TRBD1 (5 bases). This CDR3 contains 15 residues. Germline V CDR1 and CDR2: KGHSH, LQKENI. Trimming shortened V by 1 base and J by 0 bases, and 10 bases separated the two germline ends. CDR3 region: CASSPLTGDSYEQYF. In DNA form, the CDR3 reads TGTGCCAGCTCACCACTTACAGGAGACTCCTACGAGCAGTACTTC.

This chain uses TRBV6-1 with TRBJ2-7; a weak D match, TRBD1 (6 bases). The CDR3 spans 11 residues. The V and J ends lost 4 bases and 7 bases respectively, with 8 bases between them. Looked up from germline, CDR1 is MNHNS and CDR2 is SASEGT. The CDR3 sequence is CASSVGGEQYV. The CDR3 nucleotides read TGTGCCAGCAGTGTAGGGGGAGAGCAGTACGTC.

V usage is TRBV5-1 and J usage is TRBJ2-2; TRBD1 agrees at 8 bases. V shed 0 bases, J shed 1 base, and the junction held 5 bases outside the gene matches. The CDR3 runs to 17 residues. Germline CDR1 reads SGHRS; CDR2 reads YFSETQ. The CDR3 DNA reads TGCGCCAGCAGCTTGGCAGGGGGCATGATGAACACCGGGGAGCTGTTTTTT. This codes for CASSLAGGMMNTGELFF.

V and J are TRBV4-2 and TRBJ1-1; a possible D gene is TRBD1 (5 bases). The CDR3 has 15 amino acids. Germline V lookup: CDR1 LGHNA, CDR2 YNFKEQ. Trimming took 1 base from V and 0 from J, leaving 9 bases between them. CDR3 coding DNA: TGTGCCAGCAGCCAAGGACCAGGGATGAACACTGAAGCTTTCTTT. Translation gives CASSQGPGMNTEAFF.

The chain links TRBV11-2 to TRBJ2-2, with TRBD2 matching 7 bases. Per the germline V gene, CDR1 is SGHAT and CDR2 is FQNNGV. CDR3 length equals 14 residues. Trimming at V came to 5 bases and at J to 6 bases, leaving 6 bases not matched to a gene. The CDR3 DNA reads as TGTGCCAGCAGCCAAACGGGGGGAGCCGGGGAGCTGTTTTTT. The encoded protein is CASSQTGGAGELFF.

The CDR3 nucleotides are TGCGCCAGCAGCCAAGACAGTGGAAACACCATATATTTT. It codes for CASSQDSGNTIYF. This chain links TRBV4-3 with TRBJ1-3; D call uncertain. CDR3 length: 13 residues. Germline V gene lookup returns CDR1 LGHNA and CDR2 YSLEER. V gave up 0 bases and J gave up 3 bases, with 3 bases separating them.

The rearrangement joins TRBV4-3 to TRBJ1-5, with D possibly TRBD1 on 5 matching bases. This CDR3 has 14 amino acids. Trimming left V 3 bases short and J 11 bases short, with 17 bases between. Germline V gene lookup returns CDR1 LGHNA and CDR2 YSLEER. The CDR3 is CASSQTAQGSSQHF. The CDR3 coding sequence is TGCGCCAGCAGCCAGACAGCCCAGGGTAGTTCCCAGCATTTT.

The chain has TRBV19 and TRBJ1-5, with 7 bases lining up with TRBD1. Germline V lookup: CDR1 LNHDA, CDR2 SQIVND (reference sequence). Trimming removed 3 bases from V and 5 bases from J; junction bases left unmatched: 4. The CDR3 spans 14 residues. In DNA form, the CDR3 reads TGTGCCAGTAGTATCACAGGGGCCGATCAGCCCCAGCATTTT. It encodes CASSITGADQPQHF.

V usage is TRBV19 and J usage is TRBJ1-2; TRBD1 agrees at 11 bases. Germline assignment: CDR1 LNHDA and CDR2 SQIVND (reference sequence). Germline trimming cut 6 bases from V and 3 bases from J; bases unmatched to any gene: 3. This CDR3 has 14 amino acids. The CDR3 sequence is CASRTGQGDYGYTF. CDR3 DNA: TGTGCCAGTAGGACGGGACAGGGGGACTATGGCTACACCTTC.

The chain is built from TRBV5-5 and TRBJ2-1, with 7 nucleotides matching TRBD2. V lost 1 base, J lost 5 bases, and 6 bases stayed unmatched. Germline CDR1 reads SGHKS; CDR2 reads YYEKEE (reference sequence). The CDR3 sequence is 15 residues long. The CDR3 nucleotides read TGTGCCAGCAGCTTGAGGCTAGCGGCTGACAATGAGCAGTTCTTC. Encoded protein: CASSLRLAADNEQFF.

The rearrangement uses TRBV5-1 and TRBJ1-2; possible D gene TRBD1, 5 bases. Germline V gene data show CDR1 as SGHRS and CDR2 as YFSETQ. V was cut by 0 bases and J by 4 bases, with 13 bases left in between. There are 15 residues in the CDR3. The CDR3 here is CASSLDRPTAYGYTF. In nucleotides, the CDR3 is TGCGCCAGCAGCTTGGACAGGCCGACGGCCTATGGCTACACCTTC.

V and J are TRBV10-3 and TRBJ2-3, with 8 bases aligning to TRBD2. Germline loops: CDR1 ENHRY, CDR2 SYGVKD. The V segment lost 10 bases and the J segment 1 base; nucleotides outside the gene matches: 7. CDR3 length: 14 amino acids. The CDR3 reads CATSGGARTDTQYF. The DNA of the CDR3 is TGTGCCACCTCCGGGGGGGCCCGCACAGATACGCAGTATTTT.

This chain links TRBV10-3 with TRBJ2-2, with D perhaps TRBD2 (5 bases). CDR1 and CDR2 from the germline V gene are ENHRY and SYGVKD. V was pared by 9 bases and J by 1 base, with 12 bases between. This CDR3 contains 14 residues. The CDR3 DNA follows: TGTGCCATTAGATCAGGAGGGAACACCGGGGAGCTGTTTTTT. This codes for CAIRSGGNTGELFF.

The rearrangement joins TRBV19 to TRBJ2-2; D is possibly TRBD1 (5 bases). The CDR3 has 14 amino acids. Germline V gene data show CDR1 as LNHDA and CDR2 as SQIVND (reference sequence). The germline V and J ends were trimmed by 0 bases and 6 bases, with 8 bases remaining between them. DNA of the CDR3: TGTGCCAGTAGTATAGAGTGGGGCCCCGGGGAGCTGTTTTTT. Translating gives CASSIEWGPGELFF. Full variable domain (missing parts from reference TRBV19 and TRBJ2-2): DGGITQSPKYLFRKEGQNVTLSCEQNLNHDAMYWYRQDPGQGLRLIYYSQIVNDFQKGDIAEGYSVSREKKESFPLTVTSAQKNPTAFYLCASSIEWGPGELFFGEGSRLTVL.

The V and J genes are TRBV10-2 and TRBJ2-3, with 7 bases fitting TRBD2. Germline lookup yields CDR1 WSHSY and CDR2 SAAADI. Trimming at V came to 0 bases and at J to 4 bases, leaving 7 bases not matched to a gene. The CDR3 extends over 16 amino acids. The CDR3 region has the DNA TGCGCCAGCAGTGAGTCGGGCCGCGGGGGATCAGATACGCAGTATTTT. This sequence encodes CASSESGRGGSDTQYF.

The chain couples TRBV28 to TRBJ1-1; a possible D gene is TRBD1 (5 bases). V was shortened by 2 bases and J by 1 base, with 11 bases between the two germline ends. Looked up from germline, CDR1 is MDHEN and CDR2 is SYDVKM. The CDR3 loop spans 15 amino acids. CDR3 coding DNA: TGTGCCAGCAGTTTACCGGGACTTAGGAACACTGAAGCTTTCTTT. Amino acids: CASSLPGLRNTEAFF.